This T cell receptor (beta chain) is from a study of T cell changes during pregnancy in multiple sclerosis. Here immunoSEQ multiplex PCR was the method, and the copy in TCRdb shows in-frame clones only, minus some. The table has roughly 57,000 clones, 80% to 90% seen once; the top ten hold 2% to 3%. The CDR3 loop spans 15 amino acids. From germline, CDR1 is MNHEY and CDR2 SMNVEV (reference sequence). V shed 4 bases and J 7 bases; nucleotides not matched to a gene: 12. The J gene is TRBJ2-7, the V gene TRBV27; 8 bases align to TRBD1. Here the sequenced sample was peripheral blood, taken in the first trimester of pregnancy. The TCR was taken from a female donor with multiple sclerosis, enrolled in a pregnancy study. CDR3 region: CASSYEDRDPGEQYF. CDR3 sequence (DNA): TGTGCCAGCAGTTATGAGGACAGGGACCCCGGTGAGCAGTACTTC.